The 9 T cell receptor beta chains below come from one sample, sequenced in a study of blood T cell repertoires in COVID-19. Measured with immunoSEQ multiplex PCR; TCRdb has only the in-frame clones, and not every one. Among some 21,000 clones listed, roughly 90% were seen once. Sequencing was done on a sample of peripheral blood. These receptors originate from a human donor in a cohort sampled during active COVID-19.

V usage is TRBV6-6 and J usage is TRBJ1-2, with D tentatively TRBD1 (5 bases). Per the germline V gene, CDR1 is MNHNY and CDR2 is SVGAGI (reference sequence). V lost 6 bases, J lost 8 bases, and 22 bases lay in between. The CDR3 sequence is 15 residues long. The CDR3 protein is CASRVGGSGVLGYTF. CDR3 in DNA: TGTGCCAGCAGAGTTGGGGGAAGCGGGGTATTAGGCTACACCTTC.

The rearrangement links TRBV19 to TRBJ1-5; D gene ambiguous. Germline assignment: CDR1 LNHDA and CDR2 SQIVND (reference sequence). Trimming removed 3 bases at V and 4 bases at J, with 7 bases between. This CDR3 is built from 13 residues. The CDR3 sequence is CASSINRNQPQHF. DNA of the CDR3: TGTGCCAGTAGTATTAACAGAAATCAGCCCCAGCATTTT.

This CDR3 is CASSPAGQGNTEAFF. CDR3 DNA: TGTGCCAGCAGTCCCGCCGGACAGGGGAACACTGAAGCTTTCTTT. The chain is built from TRBV6-2 or TRBV6-3 and TRBJ1-1; 8 positions agree with TRBD1. The V gene's germline CDR1 is MNHEY and CDR2 SVGEGT. The ends lost 5 bases at V and 1 base at J; junction bases unmatched: 6. The CDR3 has 15 amino acids.

The chain employs TRBV9 and TRBJ1-2; tentative D call: TRBD1 (6 bases). Trimming took off 3 bases at V and 6 bases at J, with 21 bases between the two ends. The CDR3 loop spans 16 amino acids. The germline gives CDR1 SGDLS, CDR2 YYNGEE. The CDR3 here is CASSAARGGGTNGYTF. The CDR3 bases are TGTGCCAGCAGCGCCGCCCGAGGGGGGGGTACGAATGGCTACACCTTC.

The genes are TRBV6-5 and TRBJ2-7; D is unclear. Trimming took 8 bases from V and 0 from J, leaving 5 bases between them. Germline V gene sequence: CDR1 MNHEY, CDR2 SVGAGI. CDR3 size: 11 residues. This CDR3 is CASFSSYEQYF. The CDR3 DNA follows: TGTGCCAGCTTCAGCTCCTACGAGCAGTACTTC.

The rearrangement joins TRBV24-1 to TRBJ2-7; the D gene is possibly TRBD1 (5 bases). CDR1 is KGHDR and CDR2 is SFDVKD in the germline V gene. Trimming left V 7 bases short and J 5 bases short, with 14 bases between. CDR3 size: 13 residues. CDR3 bases: TGTGCCACCAGGGACGGCAGGGAAAACGAGCAGTACTTC. Encoded protein: CATRDGRENEQYF.

The genes are TRBV27 and TRBJ1-2; weak D call: TRBD1 (6 bases). V was trimmed by 3 bases and J by 7 bases, leaving 15 bases between them. The germline gives CDR1 MNHEY, CDR2 SMNVEV (reference sequence). The CDR3 sequence is 14 residues long. The CDR3 reads CASSLRGHDAGYTF. The CDR3 DNA reads as TGTGCCAGCAGTTTGCGGGGGCATGACGCTGGCTACACCTTC.

The chain recombines TRBV25-1 with TRBJ2-5; a possible D gene is TRBD2 (7 bases). CDR3 length: 14 residues. V was pared by 6 bases and J by 4 bases, with 15 bases between. Germline-derived CDR1 and CDR2 are MGHDK and SYGVNS. CDR3 sequence reads: CASRRGGAVETQYF. CDR3 coding DNA: TGTGCCAGCAGGAGGGGGGGCGCGGTAGAGACCCAGTACTTC.

The chain is built from TRBV5-1 and TRBJ1-1, with 8 bases that match TRBD1. V dropped 2 bases and J dropped 5; count of bases not matched to a gene: 5. The CDR3 is made up of 14 amino acids. Germline loops: CDR1 SGHRS, CDR2 YFSETQ. As DNA, the CDR3 is TGCGCCAGCAGCTTAGTAAACAGGGGGACTGAAGCTTTCTTT. Translated: CASSLVNRGTEAFF.